What follows describes a single TCR beta chain. No antigen is known for it. This entry belongs to a study of vaccination effects on CD4 cells after COVID-19. Study-level results: At late timepoints after vaccination, vaccine- and infection-induced clones shrank markedly.

The ends lost 2 bases at V and 0 bases at J; junction bases unmatched: 0. Germline loops: CDR1 MNHEY, CDR2 SVGAGI. The CDR3 spans 15 residues. TCRdb's copy holds only in-frame clones and misses some; the assay was immunoSEQ multiplex PCR. The sample contains 27,000 or so clones, roughly 70% of which appear only once. Antigen-specific CD4+ T cells were expanded (with viral peptide pools) by the ViraFEST assay ahead of sequencing. When 10 to 11 days of culture had elapsed, CD4+ T cells were isolated. Vaccinated participants had no history of SARS-CoV-2 infection and tested negative for nucleocapsid antibodies. The culture medium for 1.5 million to 2 million PBMC per well included 10 IU/ml IL-2 and around 9.8 ug/ml peptides.

This sequence was found in a human donor who received a COVID-19 vaccine. The sequencing used CD4+ T cells from PBMCs cultured with HCoV-NL63 spike peptides, collected before COVID-19 vaccination. The gene calls are TRBV6-5 and TRBJ2-5; 10 nucleotides match TRBD2. The CDR3 DNA is TGTGCCAGCAGTTACACTAGCGGGAACCAAGAGACCCAGTACTTC. Encoded protein: CASSYTSGNQETQYF.